This entry features one T cell receptor (beta chain) sequence. The sample originates from a study of glioma-infiltrating T cells after dendritic cell vaccination. Study overall: Patients received three intradermal dendritic cell vaccine injections at biweekly intervals.

TCRB CDR3 was amplified from 2 ug genomic DNA or less. The method was immunoSEQ multiplex PCR; TCRdb's version includes in-frame clones alone and lacks a portion of them. The data hold about 99,000 clones, with roughly 76% observed a single time. This CDR3 region has 14 residues. Trimming took off 2 bases at V and 6 bases at J, with 14 bases between the two ends. Germline values: CDR1 SEHNR, CDR2 FQNEAQ (reference sequence). Before vaccination, two weeks after the third vaccination, and at progression, PBMC were collected. This material consisted of blood, taken before dendritic cell vaccination. This receptor was identified in a human donor with glioblastoma. This chain links TRBV7-9 with TRBJ2-7, with D perhaps TRBD2 (5 bases). The CDR3 is CASSLTRGPSEQYF. The CDR3 bases are TGTGCCAGCAGCTTAACTAGAGGGCCTTCCGAGCAGTACTTC.